Below, 9 T cell receptor beta chains from the same sample are listed, as sequenced in a study of blood T cells in healthy people across ages. A second PCR, run for roughly 7 to 11 cycles, used a sample-barcoded 5' primer plus a J-beta primer mix. TCRdb ran MiXCR on the 5' RACE reads and lists one entry per CDR3 protein. The top ten hold 22% of the sample, which has hundreds of thousands of distinct CDR3 sequences, 58% seen once. The sample was blood. The receptors stem from a man aged 25 to 40 in good health.

This clonotype showed up just once. This sequence joins TRBV7-2 and TRBJ2-3; 9 positions agree with TRBD2. Germline lookup yields CDR1 SGHTA and CDR2 FQGNSA. The CDR3 spans 16 residues. Losses at the gene ends were 0 bases for V and 3 bases for J; bases not matched to a gene: 4. The CDR3 here is CASSLAVAGVTDTQYF. In nucleotides, the CDR3 is TGTGCCAGCAGCTTAGCGGTAGCGGGGGTAACAGATACGCAGTATTTT.

The rearrangement uses TRBV12-3 or TRBV12-4 and TRBJ2-1; D gene unclear. This CDR3 region has 13 residues. V was clipped by 3 bases and J by 3 bases, with 6 bases between them. CDR3: CASSLGFYNEQFF. The CDR3 DNA is TGTGCCAGCAGTTTGGGCTTCTACAATGAGCAGTTCTTC.

The V gene is TRBV11-2, the J gene TRBJ2-1; TRBD1 matches at 9 bases. The V segment lost 5 bases and the J segment 7 bases; nucleotides outside the gene matches: 18. Germline CDR1 SGHAT, CDR2 FQNNGV. The CDR3 has 18 amino acids. DNA for the CDR3: TGTGCCAGCAGCCGAAAATCCCCGGTACAGGGGGCGAGAAATGAGCAGTTCTTC. It is translated as CASSRKSPVQGARNEQFF.

Only a few counts were recorded for this clonotype. V usage is TRBV6-1 and J usage is TRBJ1-1; D gene unclear. Germline V lookup: CDR1 MNHNS, CDR2 SASEGT. The V gene lost 7 bases and the J gene lost 0 bases, with 6 bases spanning the gap. The CDR3 length is 12 residues. The CDR3 bases are TGTGCCAGCACTGATATGAACACTGAAGCTTTCTTT. It yields the protein CASTDMNTEAFF.

The chain has TRBV10-3 and TRBJ2-1, with TRBD2 identical over 11 bases. V shed 3 bases and J 0 bases; nucleotides not matched to a gene: 4. Germline CDR1 ENHRY, CDR2 SYGVKD. The CDR3 spans 17 residues. The CDR3: CAISEILAGGSYNEQFF. For the CDR3, the DNA is TGTGCCATCAGTGAAATCCTAGCGGGAGGCTCCTACAATGAGCAGTTCTTC.

The J gene is TRBJ2-6, the V gene TRBV5-8, with 10 bases identical to TRBD1. V lost 2 bases, J lost 4 bases, and 3 bases stayed unmatched. There are 16 residues in the CDR3. CDR1 and CDR2 (germline): SGHTS, YDEGEE. This CDR3 reads CASSLGTGVGANVLTF. In nucleotides, the CDR3 is TGTGCCAGCAGCTTAGGGACAGGGGTAGGGGCCAACGTCCTGACTTTC.

The gene calls are TRBV5-1 and TRBJ2-5; 9 nucleotides align to TRBD2. Near its end, the DNA agrees better with TRBJ2-7, so the J call may be wrong. This CDR3 spans 15 amino acids. CDR1 is SGHRS, CDR2 YFSETQ, per germline. The CDR3 nucleotides read TGCGCCAGCAGACCCACCCCAGCGGGGGGCTACGAGCAGTACTTC. Protein: CASRPTPAGGYEQYF.

This rearrangement joins TRBV10-3 to TRBJ2-7, with 11 bases lining up with TRBD2. The CDR3 is 14 residues long. V lost 6 bases, J lost 6 bases, and 7 bases stayed unmatched. Looked up from germline, CDR1 is ENHRY and CDR2 is SYGVKD. The CDR3 nucleotides are TGTGCCATCAGCGGGACTAGCGGAGGTAGCGAGCAGTACTTC. This gives the protein CAISGTSGGSEQYF.

The chain uses TRBV7-2 and TRBJ2-1, with a tentative D call TRBD2 (5 bases). Germline CDR1 reads SGHTA; CDR2 reads FQGNSA. Trimming stripped 3 bases from V and 9 bases from J, with 12 bases between. The CDR3 spans 13 residues. CDR3 in amino acids: CASSLVPAGEQFF. The CDR3 nucleotides read TGTGCCAGCAGCTTGGTCCCCGCGGGTGAGCAGTTCTTC.